The 16 T cell receptor beta chains reported below all come from one sample, sequenced in a study of beta chain features in type 1 diabetes. Whole-study findings and limits: Shortening of TCRB CDR3s, moderate but significant, appeared in all four CD4+ subsets of Type 1 diabetes patients.

Their specific antigens are unknown. Expressed TCRB transcripts were sequenced, since all the RNA that had been isolated was reverse transcribed. Using immunoSEQ multiplex PCR, the repertoire was profiled, and TCRdb retains in-frame clones only, with some absent. The table has approximately 600,000 clones, around 12% seen once. Sequenced material: naive CD4+ T cells from blood. The receptor source for this set is a man younger than 45 with type 1 diabetes.

V is TRBV6-5 and J is TRBJ1-4, with D tentatively TRBD1 (6 bases). Per germline, CDR1 MNHEY and CDR2 SVGAGI. This CDR3 has 14 residues. Trimming took off 6 bases at V and 5 bases at J, with 13 bases between the two ends. The CDR3 protein is CASSKRGDNEKLFF. CDR3 nucleotides: TGTGCCAGCAGCAAAAGGGGGGACAATGAAAAACTGTTTTTT.

This chain uses TRBV7-3 with TRBJ2-1; TRBD1 matches at 7 bases. CDR3 size: 12 residues. Unmatched junction bases numbered 4, after V lost 5 bases and J lost 9 bases. Germline V gene data show CDR1 as SGHTA and CDR2 as FQGTGA. CDR3 amino acids: CASSPRTGEQFF. As DNA, the CDR3 is TGTGCCAGCAGCCCCCGGACAGGTGAGCAGTTCTTC.

This clone was seen more than once but under ten times. J is TRBJ2-5 and V is TRBV28; D ambiguous. The germline gives CDR1 MDHEN, CDR2 SYDVKM. The CDR3 loop spans 15 amino acids. V was cut by 2 bases and J by 2 bases, with 12 bases left in between. CDR3 DNA: TGTGCCAGCAGTTTAGAGTGGTCTGTTCAAGAGACCCAGTACTTC. This translates into CASSLEWSVQETQYF.

In its sample, this clone was seen a few times. The chain is built from TRBV29-1 and TRBJ1-5, with no clear D. This CDR3 comprises 15 residues. The germline V and J ends were trimmed by 6 bases and 0 bases, with 15 bases remaining between them. Germline CDR1 SQVTM, CDR2 ANQGSEA. CDR3 sequence reads: CSVQVVGYSNQPQHF. For the CDR3, the DNA is TGCAGCGTCCAAGTGGTAGGTTATAGCAATCAGCCCCAGCATTTT.

This clone was picked up a small number of times. J is TRBJ2-7 and V is TRBV6-5; 10 bases align to TRBD2. CDR3 length: 14 residues. CDR1 MNHEY and CDR2 SVGAGI come from the germline V gene. Losses at the gene ends were 0 bases for V and 4 bases for J; bases not matched to a gene: 0. In nucleotides, the CDR3 is TGTGCCAGCAGTTACTCAGCGGGGGGGTACGAGCAGTACTTC. This codes for CASSYSAGGYEQYF.

This clone has just a few counts. The CDR3 coding sequence is TGTGCCAGCAGATCAGCTTCAGGGGAGATCTATGGCTACACCTTC. Encoded protein: CASRSASGEIYGYTF. The V and J genes are TRBV7-2 and TRBJ1-2; perhaps TRBD1 as D (6 bases). The CDR3 totals 15 residues. Trimming cost V 6 bases and J 4 bases, with 18 bases left between them. Germline V gene sequence: CDR1 SGHTA, CDR2 FQGNSA.

The rearrangement joins TRBV5-1 to TRBJ1-6; TRBD1 agrees at 9 bases. With 0 bases clipped from V and 7 bases from J, the junction kept 8 bases outside the gene matches. The CDR3 sequence is 17 residues long. The V gene's germline CDR1 is SGHRS and CDR2 YFSETQ. Written as DNA, the CDR3 is TGCGCCAGCAGCTTGGAACTCCCGGGACAGGGCAATTCACCCCTCCACTTT. Its protein is CASSLELPGQGNSPLHF.

This clone was counted a few times. The V gene is TRBV5-4, the J gene TRBJ1-5; D is possibly TRBD1 (6 bases). Germline V gives CDR1 SGHNT, CDR2 YYREEE (reference sequence). This CDR3 comprises 14 residues. V was clipped by 3 bases and J by 7 bases, with 14 bases between them. The CDR3, as DNA: TGTGCCAGCAGCTATGGGGGGCAGGGACAGCCCCAGCATTTT. Translating it yields CASSYGGQGQPQHF.

This clone was seen more than once but under ten times. The chain recombines TRBV13 with TRBJ2-1; TRBD2 aligns across 9 bases. Trimming removed 1 base from V and 5 bases from J; junction bases left unmatched: 3. Germline-derived CDR1 and CDR2 are PRHDT and FYEKMQ (reference sequence). The CDR3 has 15 residues. The CDR3 is CASSLVAGGNNEQFF. The DNA for the CDR3 is TGTGCCAGCAGCTTAGTGGCGGGGGGGAACAATGAGCAGTTCTTC.

The rearrangement joins TRBV6-1 to TRBJ2-1; 7 bases align to TRBD2. The J segment lost 10 bases and the V segment lost 8 bases, leaving 5 bases of the junction unmatched. Germline-derived CDR1 and CDR2 are MNHNS and SASEGT. The CDR3 loop spans 11 amino acids. The CDR3 DNA reads TGTGCCAGCTCGGTGGGACTAGAGCAGTTCTTC. Amino acids: CASSVGLEQFF.

The chain employs TRBV4-3 and TRBJ1-2; D may be TRBD1 (5 bases). The CDR3 is 13 residues long. Germline CDR1 reads LGHNA; CDR2 reads YSLEER. V was pared by 2 bases and J by 4 bases, with 8 bases between. CDR3 DNA sequence: TGCGCCAGCAGCCAACAAGGGGCCTATGGCTACACCTTC. Its translation: CASSQQGAYGYTF.

This clone was detected a few times. V gene TRBV2 combines with J gene TRBJ2-2; the D gene is possibly TRBD1 (6 bases). Deletions cut 2 bases from V and 3 bases from J, with 10 bases between. The CDR3 covers 15 residues. Germline V gene data show CDR1 as SNHLY and CDR2 as FYNNEI. CDR3 loop: CASSEHRADTGELFF. DNA of the CDR3: TGTGCCAGCAGTGAACACAGGGCAGACACCGGGGAGCTGTTTTTT.

Only a few counts were recorded for this clone. This chain links TRBV4-2 with TRBJ1-4; a weak D match, TRBD1 (5 bases). V was trimmed by 1 base and J by 3 bases, leaving 12 bases between them. CDR1 is LGHNA, CDR2 YNFKEQ, per germline. The length of the CDR3 is 16 residues. The CDR3, as DNA: TGTGCCAGCAGCCAAGTCCCGACAGCCCCTAATGAAAAACTGTTTTTT. This translates into CASSQVPTAPNEKLFF.

A few counts support this clone. The chain has TRBV9 and TRBJ1-2, with 11 bases matching TRBD1. The ends lost 0 bases at V and 8 bases at J; junction bases unmatched: 3. CDR1 and CDR2 from the germline V gene are SGDLS and YYNGEE. This CDR3 has 14 amino acids. CDR3 residues: CASSVAGQGGGYTF. In nucleotides, the CDR3 is TGTGCCAGCAGCGTAGCGGGACAGGGGGGCGGCTACACCTTC.

This clone was counted a few times. The J gene is TRBJ1-6, the V gene TRBV10-3; D ambiguous. Germline V CDR1 and CDR2: ENHRY, SYGVKD. V lost 2 bases to trimming and J lost 7 bases, with 3 bases between them. CDR3 size: 12 residues. This CDR3 reads CAISEENSPLHF. In DNA, the CDR3 is TGTGCCATCAGTGAGGAGAATTCACCCCTCCACTTT.

The chain is built from TRBV9 and TRBJ1-1, with a possible D match to TRBD1 (5 bases). The CDR3 spans 16 residues. V was shortened by 2 bases and J by 1 base, with 15 bases between the two germline ends. Germline CDR1 SGDLS, CDR2 YYNGEE. CDR3 nucleotides: TGTGCCAGCAGCGTGAGGGACCGACCCCCGAACACTGAAGCTTTCTTT. It yields the protein CASSVRDRPPNTEAFF.